This T cell receptor beta chain was found in a study of blood T cell repertoires in COVID-19. Some clones are missing from TCRdb's copy, which holds only in-frame ones; the method was immunoSEQ multiplex PCR. This sample carries about 280,000 clones, about 82% of them seen once, and the ten largest clones take 4.5% to 6%. This CDR3 spans 17 amino acids. Looked up from germline, CDR1 is LNHNV and CDR2 is YYDKDF (reference sequence). V lost 2 bases and J lost 5; bases outside the gene matches: 12. This clone was observed at least ten times. The genes are TRBV15 and TRBJ2-5; TRBD1 aligns across 9 bases. Sequenced sample: peripheral blood. The receptor was derived from a man between 45 and 60 years old with active or convalescent COVID-19. CDR3 sequence: CATSRPLRDRVGETQYF. CDR3 nucleotides: TGTGCCACCAGCAGACCCCTCCGGGACAGGGTGGGGGAGACCCAGTACTTC.